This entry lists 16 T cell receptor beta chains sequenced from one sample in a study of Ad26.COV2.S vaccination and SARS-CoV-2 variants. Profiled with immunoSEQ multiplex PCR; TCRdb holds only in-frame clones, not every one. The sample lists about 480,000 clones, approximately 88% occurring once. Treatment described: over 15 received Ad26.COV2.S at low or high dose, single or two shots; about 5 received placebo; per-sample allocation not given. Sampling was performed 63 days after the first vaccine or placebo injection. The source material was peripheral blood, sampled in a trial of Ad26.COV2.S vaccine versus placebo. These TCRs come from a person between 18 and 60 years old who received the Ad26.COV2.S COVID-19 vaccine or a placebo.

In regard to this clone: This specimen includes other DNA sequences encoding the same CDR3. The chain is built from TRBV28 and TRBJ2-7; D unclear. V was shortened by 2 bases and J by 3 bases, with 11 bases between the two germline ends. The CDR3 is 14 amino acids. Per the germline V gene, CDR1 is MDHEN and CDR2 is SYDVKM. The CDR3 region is CASSLGQARYEQYF. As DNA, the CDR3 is TGTGCCAGCAGTTTAGGGCAGGCTCGCTACGAGCAGTACTTC.

The CDR3 sequence is CASNRGPTSMNTEAFF. CDR3 DNA: TGTGCCAGTAACAGGGGACCGACCTCCATGAACACTGAAGCTTTCTTT. The chain combines TRBV19 with TRBJ1-1; the match to TRBD1 covers 7 bases. This CDR3 is built from 16 residues. The trim removed 7 bases at V and 0 bases at J, leaving 11 bases unmatched. Per the germline V gene, CDR1 is LNHDA and CDR2 is SQIVND (reference sequence).

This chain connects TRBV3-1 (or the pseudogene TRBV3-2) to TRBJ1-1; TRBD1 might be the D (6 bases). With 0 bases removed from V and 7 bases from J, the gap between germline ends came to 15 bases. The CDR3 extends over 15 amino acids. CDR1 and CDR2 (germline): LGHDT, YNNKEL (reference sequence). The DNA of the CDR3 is TGTGCCAGCAGCCAAGATGGGGGGGCCGGAGGTGAAGCTTTCTTT. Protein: CASSQDGGAGGEAFF.

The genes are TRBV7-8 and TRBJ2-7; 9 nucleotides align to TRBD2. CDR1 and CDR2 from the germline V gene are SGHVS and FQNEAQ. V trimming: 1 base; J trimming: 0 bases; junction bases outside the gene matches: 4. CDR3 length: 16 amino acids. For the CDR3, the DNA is TGTGCCAGCAGCTTAGAGGGCGGGAGGGCCTCCTACGAGCAGTACTTC. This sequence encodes CASSLEGGRASYEQYF.

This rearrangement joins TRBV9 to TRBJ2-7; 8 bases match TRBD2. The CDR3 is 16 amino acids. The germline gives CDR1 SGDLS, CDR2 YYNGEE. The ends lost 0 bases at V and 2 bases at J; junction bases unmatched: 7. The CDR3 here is CASSVGSGKEAYEQYF. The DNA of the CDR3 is TGTGCCAGCAGCGTAGGTAGCGGGAAGGAAGCCTACGAGCAGTACTTC.

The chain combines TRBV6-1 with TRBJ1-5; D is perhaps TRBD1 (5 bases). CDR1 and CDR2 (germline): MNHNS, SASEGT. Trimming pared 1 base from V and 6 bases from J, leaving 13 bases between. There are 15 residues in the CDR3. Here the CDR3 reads CASSEDGQGGQPQHF. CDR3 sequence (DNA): TGTGCCAGCAGTGAAGATGGGCAGGGCGGTCAGCCCCAGCATTTT.

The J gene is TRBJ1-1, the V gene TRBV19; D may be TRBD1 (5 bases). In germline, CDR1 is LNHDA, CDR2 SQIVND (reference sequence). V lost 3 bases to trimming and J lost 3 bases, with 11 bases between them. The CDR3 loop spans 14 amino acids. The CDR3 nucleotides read TGTGCCAGTAGTATTGGACAAACCTACACTGAAGCTTTCTTT. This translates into CASSIGQTYTEAFF.

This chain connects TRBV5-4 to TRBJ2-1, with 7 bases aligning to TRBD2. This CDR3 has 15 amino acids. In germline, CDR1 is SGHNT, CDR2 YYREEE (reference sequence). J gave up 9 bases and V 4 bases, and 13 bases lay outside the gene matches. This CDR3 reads CASSRGGGSQIEQFF. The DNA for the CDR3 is TGTGCCAGCAGCCGTGGAGGCGGGAGTCAAATTGAGCAGTTCTTC.

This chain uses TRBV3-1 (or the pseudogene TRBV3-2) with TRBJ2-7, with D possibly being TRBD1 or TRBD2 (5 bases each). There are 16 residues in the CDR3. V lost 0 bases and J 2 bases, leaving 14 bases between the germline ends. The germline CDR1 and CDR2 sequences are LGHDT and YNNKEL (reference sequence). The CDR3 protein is CASSQDFAGRTYEQYF. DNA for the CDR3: TGTGCCAGCAGCCAAGATTTCGCAGGGAGAACCTACGAGCAGTACTTC.

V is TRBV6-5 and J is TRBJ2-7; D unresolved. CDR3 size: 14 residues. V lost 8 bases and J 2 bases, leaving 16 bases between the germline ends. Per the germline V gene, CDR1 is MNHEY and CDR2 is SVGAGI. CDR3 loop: CASGSEIFTYEQYF. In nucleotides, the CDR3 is TGTGCCAGCGGTTCGGAGATTTTTACCTACGAGCAGTACTTC.

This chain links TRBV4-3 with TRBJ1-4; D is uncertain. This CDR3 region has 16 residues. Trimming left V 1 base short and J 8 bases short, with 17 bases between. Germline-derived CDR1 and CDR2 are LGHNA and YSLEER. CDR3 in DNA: TGCGCCAGCAGCCAAGGGAAGAGGTCCCCAGAGGAAAAACTGTTTTTT. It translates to CASSQGKRSPEEKLFF.

In DNA, the CDR3 is TGCGCCAGCTCCACGGGGGCGACTAGCGGAGTCTACGAGCAGTACTTC. Residues: CASSTGATSGVYEQYF. The chain employs TRBV5-1 and TRBJ2-7; 9 nucleotides align to TRBD2. CDR3 length equals 16 residues. Germline V gene lookup returns CDR1 SGHRS and CDR2 YFSETQ. V was clipped by 7 bases and J by 3 bases; unmatched bases: 14.

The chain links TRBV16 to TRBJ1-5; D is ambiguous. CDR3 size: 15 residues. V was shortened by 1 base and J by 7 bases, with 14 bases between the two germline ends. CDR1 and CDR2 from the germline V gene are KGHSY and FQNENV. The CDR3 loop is CASSQLKGVGQPQHF. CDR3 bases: TGTGCCAGCAGCCAATTGAAGGGTGTGGGACAGCCCCAGCATTTT.

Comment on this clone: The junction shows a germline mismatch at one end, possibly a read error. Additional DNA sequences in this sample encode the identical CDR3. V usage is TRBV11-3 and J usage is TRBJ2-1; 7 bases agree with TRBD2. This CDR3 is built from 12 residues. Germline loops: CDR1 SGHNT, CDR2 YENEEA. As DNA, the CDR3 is TGTGCCAGCGCTAGCGGTCCGAATGAACAGTTCTTC. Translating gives CASASGPNEQFF.

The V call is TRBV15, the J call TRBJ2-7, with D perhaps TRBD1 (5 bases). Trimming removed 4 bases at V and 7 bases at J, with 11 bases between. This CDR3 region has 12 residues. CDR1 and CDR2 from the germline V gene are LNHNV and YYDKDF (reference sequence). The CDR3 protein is CATSTRGGEQYF. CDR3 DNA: TGTGCCACCAGCACTAGGGGTGGAGAGCAGTACTTC.

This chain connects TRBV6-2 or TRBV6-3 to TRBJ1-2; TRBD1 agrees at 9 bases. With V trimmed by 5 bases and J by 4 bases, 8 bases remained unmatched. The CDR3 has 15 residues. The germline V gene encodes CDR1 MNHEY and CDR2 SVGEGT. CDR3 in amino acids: CASSSRDRESYGYTF. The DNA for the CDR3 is TGTGCCAGCAGTAGCCGGGACAGGGAGAGCTATGGCTACACCTTC.